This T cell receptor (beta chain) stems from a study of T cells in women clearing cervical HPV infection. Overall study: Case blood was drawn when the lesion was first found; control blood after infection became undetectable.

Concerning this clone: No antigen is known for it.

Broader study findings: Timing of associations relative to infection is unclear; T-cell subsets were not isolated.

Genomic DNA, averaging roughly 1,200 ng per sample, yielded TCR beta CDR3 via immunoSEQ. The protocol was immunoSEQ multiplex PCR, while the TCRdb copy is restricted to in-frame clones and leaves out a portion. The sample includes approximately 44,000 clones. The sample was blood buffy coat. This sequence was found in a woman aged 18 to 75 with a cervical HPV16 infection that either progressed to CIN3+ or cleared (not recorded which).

CDR3 DNA, as far as it was read: TGTGCCAGTAGTTCATACAGGCTATCCTACAATGAG. Protein product: CASSSYRLSYNE. The full CDR3 protein is CASSSYRLSYNEQFF. The chain joins TRBV19 to TRBJ2-1; weak D call: TRBD1 (5 bases). Read data end 3 residues before the CDR3 end; the end is taken from the germline J gene. V gave up 5 bases and J gave up 1 base, with 12 bases separating them. Germline V gives CDR1 LNHDA, CDR2 SQIVND (reference sequence). The CDR3 length is 15 residues.